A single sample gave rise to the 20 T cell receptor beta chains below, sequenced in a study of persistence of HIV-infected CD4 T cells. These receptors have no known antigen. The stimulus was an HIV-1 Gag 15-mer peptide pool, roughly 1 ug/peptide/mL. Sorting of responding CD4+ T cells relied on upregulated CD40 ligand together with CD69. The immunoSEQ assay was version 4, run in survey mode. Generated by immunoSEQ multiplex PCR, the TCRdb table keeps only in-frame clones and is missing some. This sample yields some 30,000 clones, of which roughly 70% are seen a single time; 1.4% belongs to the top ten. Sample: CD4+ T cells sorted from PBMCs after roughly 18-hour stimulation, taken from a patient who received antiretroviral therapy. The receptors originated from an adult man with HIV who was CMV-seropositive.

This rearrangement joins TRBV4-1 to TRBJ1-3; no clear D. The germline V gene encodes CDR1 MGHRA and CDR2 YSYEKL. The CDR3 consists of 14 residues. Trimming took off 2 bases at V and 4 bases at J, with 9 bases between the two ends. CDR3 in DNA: TGCGCCAGCAGCCAACGCGGCCTGGGAAACACCATATATTTT. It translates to CASSQRGLGNTIYF.

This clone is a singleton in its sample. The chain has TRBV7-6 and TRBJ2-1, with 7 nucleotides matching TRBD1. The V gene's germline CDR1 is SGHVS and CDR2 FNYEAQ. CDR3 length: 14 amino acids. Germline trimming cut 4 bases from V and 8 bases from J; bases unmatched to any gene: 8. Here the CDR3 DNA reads TGTGCCAGCAGCTCCCGACAGGGAAGCGATGAGCAGTTCTTC. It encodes CASSSRQGSDEQFF.

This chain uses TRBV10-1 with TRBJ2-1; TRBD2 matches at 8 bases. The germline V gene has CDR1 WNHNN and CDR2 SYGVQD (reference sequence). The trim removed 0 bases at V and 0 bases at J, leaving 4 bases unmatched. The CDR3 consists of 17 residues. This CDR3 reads CASSESKRGSSYNEQFF. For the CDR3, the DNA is TGCGCCAGCAGTGAGTCGAAGCGGGGGAGCTCCTACAATGAGCAGTTCTTC.

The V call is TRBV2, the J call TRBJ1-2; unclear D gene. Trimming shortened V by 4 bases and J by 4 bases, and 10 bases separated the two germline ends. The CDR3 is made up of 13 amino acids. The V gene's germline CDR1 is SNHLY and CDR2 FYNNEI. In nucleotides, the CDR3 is TGTGCCAGCAGTGGAGGCAGACTCTATGGCTACACCTTC. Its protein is CASSGGRLYGYTF.

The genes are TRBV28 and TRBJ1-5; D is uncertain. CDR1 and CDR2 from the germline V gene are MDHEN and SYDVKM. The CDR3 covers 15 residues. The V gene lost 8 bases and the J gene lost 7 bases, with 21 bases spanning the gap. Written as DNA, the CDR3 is TGTGCCAGCCGAAGTGCAGGTGGCTCCAGGCAGCCCCAGCATTTT. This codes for CASRSAGGSRQPQHF.

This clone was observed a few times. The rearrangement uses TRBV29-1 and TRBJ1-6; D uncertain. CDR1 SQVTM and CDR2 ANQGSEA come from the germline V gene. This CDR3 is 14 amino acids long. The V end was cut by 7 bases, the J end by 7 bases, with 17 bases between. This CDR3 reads CSGRTGGENSPLHF. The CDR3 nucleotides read TGCAGCGGGAGGACCGGTGGGGAGAATTCACCCCTCCACTTT.

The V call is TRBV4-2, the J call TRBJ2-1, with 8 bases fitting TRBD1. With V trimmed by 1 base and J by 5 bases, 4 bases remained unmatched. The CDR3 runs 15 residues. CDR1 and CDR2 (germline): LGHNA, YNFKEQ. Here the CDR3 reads CASSQGGQGNNEQFF. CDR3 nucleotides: TGTGCCAGCAGCCAAGGAGGACAGGGCAACAATGAGCAGTTCTTC.

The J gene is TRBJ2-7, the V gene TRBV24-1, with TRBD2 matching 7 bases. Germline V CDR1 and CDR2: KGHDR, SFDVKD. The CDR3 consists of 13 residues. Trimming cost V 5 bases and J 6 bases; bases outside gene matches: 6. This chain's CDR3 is CATSVSREGEQYF. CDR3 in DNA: TGTGCCACCAGTGTCTCGAGGGAGGGCGAGCAGTACTTC.

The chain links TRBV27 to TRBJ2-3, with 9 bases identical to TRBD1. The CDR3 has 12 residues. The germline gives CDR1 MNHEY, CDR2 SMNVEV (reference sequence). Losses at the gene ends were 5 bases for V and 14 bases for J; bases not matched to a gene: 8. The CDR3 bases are TGTGCCAGCAGTATCGGACAGGGGAAACCGTATTTT. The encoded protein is CASSIGQGKPYF.

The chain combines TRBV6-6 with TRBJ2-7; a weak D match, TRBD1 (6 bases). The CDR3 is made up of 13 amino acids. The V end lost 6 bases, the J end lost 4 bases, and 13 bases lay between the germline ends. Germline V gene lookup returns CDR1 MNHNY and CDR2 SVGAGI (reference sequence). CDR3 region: CASSLQDRYEQYF. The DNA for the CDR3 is TGTGCCAGCAGCCTTCAGGACAGATACGAGCAGTACTTC.

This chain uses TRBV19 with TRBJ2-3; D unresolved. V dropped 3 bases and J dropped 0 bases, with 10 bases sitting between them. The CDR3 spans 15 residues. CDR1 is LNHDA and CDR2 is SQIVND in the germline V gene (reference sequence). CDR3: CASSMGRPSTDTQYF. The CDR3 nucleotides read TGTGCCAGTAGTATGGGTCGACCTAGCACAGATACGCAGTATTTT.

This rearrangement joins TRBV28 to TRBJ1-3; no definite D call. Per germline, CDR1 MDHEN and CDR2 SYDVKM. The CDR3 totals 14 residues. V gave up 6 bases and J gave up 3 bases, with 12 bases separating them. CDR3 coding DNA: TGTGCCAGCAGGACGCCAAAGGGTGGAAACACCATATATTTT. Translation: CASRTPKGGNTIYF.

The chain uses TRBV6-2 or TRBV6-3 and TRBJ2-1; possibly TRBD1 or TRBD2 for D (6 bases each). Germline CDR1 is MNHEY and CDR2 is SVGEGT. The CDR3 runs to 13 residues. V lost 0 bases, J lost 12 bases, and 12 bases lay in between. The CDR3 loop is CASSYSGGRGQFF. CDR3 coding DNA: TGTGCCAGCAGTTACTCGGGGGGCAGGGGGCAGTTCTTC.

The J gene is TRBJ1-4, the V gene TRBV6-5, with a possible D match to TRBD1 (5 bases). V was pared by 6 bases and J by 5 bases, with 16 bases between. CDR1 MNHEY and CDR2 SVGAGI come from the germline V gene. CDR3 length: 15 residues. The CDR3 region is CASRHVHGGNEKLFF. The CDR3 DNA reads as TGTGCCAGCAGGCACGTACATGGGGGGAATGAAAAACTGTTTTTT.

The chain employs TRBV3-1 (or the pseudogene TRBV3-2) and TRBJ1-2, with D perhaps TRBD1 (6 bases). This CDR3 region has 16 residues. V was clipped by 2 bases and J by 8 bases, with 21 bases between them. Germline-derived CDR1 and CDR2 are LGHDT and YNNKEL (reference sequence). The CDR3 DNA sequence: TGTGCCAGCAGCCAATACAGGGTGGAGATGACTGGAGGCTACACCTTC. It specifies CASSQYRVEMTGGYTF.

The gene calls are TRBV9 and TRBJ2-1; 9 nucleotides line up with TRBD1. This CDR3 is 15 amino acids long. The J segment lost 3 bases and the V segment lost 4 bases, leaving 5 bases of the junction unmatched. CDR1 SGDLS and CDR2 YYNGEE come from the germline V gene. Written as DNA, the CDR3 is TGTGCCAGCAGCTTGGGACAGGGCTTCTACAATGAGCAGTTCTTC. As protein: CASSLGQGFYNEQFF.

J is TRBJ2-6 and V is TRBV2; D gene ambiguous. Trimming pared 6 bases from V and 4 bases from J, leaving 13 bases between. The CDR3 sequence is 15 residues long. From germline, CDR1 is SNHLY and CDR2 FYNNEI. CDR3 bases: TGTGCCAGCAGCAAAACCGGTGTCGGGGCCAACGTCCTGACTTTC. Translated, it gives CASSKTGVGANVLTF. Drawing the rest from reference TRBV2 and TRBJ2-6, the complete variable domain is EPEVTQTPSHQVTQMGQEVILRCVPISNHLYFYWYRQILGQKVEFLVSFYNNEISEKSEIFDDQFSVERPDGSNFTLKIRSTKLEDSAMYFCASSKTGVGANVLTFGAGSRLTVL.

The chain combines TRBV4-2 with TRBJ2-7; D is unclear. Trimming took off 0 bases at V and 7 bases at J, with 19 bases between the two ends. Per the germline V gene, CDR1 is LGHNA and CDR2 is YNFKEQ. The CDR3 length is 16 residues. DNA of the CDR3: TGTGCCAGCAGCCAAGACTTGTGGGCCCTTTCCGGGGAGCAGTACTTC. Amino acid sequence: CASSQDLWALSGEQYF.

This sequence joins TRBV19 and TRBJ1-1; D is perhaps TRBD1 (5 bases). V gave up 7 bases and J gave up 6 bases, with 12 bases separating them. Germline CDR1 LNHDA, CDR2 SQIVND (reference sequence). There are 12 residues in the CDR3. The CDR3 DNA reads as TGTGCCAGTATTTGGAGGGGCGCTGAAGCTTTCTTT. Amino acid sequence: CASIWRGAEAFF. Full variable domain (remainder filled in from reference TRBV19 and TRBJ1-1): DGGITQSPKYLFRKEGQNVTLSCEQNLNHDAMYWYRQDPGQGLRLIYYSQIVNDFQKGDIAEGYSVSREKKESFPLTVTSAQKNPTAFYLCASIWRGAEAFFGQGTRLTVV.

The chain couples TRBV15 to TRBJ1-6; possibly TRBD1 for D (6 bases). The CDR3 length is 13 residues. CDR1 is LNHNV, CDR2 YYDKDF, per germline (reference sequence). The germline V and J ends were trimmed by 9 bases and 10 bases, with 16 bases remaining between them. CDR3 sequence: CATGRQASSPLHF. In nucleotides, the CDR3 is TGTGCCACTGGGCGACAGGCGTCCTCACCCCTCCACTTT.